The 8 T cell receptor beta chains presented below share a single source sample, sequenced in a study of blood T cell repertoires in COVID-19. Here immunoSEQ multiplex PCR was the method, and the copy in TCRdb shows in-frame clones only, minus some. The sample has approximately 210,000 clones, around 92% seen once; the top ten hold more than 0.95%. Material: peripheral blood. Source of these receptors: a man in his thirties or forties with acute or convalescent COVID-19.

The rearrangement joins TRBV28 to TRBJ2-7; 8 positions agree with TRBD1. The CDR3 is made up of 16 amino acids. The germline gives CDR1 MDHEN, CDR2 SYDVKM. J was trimmed by 4 bases and V by 4 bases; bases with no gene match: 12. CDR3 in DNA: TGTGCCAGCAGTTCCGTGGTACAGGGGGTGGGTTACGAGCAGTACTTC. Translated: CASSSVVQGVGYEQYF.

This clone appeared once. The V call is TRBV27, the J call TRBJ1-1; D unresolved. The CDR3 extends over 13 amino acids. Germline CDR1 reads MNHEY; CDR2 reads SMNVEV (reference sequence). Trimming cost V 6 bases and J 4 bases, with 12 bases left between them. CDR3 in amino acids: CASSSWGGTEAFF. Written as DNA, the CDR3 is TGTGCCAGCAGCTCTTGGGGAGGCACTGAAGCTTTCTTT.

As DNA, the CDR3 is TGTGCCAGCAGCGCTGGGACTGCCCTAGCCAAAAACATTCAGTACTTC. This codes for CASSAGTALAKNIQYF. The chain carries TRBV9 and TRBJ2-4, with D maybe TRBD2 (6 bases). V was shortened by 3 bases and J by 0 bases, with 13 bases between the two germline ends. The V gene's germline CDR1 is SGDLS and CDR2 YYNGEE. The CDR3 is 16 amino acids.

This clone was recorded only once. The chain has TRBV19 and TRBJ2-1; TRBD2 matches at 7 bases. Unmatched junction bases numbered 8, after V lost 5 bases and J lost 4 bases. The CDR3 consists of 15 residues. CDR1 and CDR2 (germline): LNHDA, SQIVND (reference sequence). This chain's CDR3 is CASSLGLAVYNEQFF. DNA for the CDR3: TGTGCCAGTAGTCTAGGGCTAGCGGTTTACAATGAGCAGTTCTTC.

The V gene is TRBV3-1 (or the pseudogene TRBV3-2), the J gene TRBJ2-7, with TRBD2 matching 8 bases. The germline V gene encodes CDR1 LGHDT and CDR2 YNNKEL (reference sequence). CDR3 length: 15 residues. Trimming cost V 3 bases and J 5 bases; bases outside gene matches: 9. The CDR3 DNA follows: TGTGCCAGCAGCCATAGAGCGGGAGTGCTGAACGAGCAGTACTTC. Amino acid sequence: CASSHRAGVLNEQYF.

The rearrangement joins TRBV7-6 to TRBJ1-5, with TRBD1 identical over 8 bases. Germline V lookup: CDR1 SGHVS, CDR2 FNYEAQ. This CDR3 is built from 16 residues. V was pared by 0 bases and J by 4 bases, with 5 bases of the junction left unmatched. CDR3: CASSLAHTGGNQPQHF. The CDR3 DNA reads as TGTGCCAGCAGCTTAGCACACACAGGGGGGAATCAGCCCCAGCATTTT.

The CDR3 DNA reads TGTGCCAGCAGCCCTAGACCAGGGAGGGAAAAACTGTTTTTT. Residues: CASSPRPGREKLFF. This chain links TRBV9 with TRBJ1-4; TRBD1 is a possible D gene (5 bases). Trimming removed 4 bases from V and 8 bases from J, with 15 bases in between. CDR3 length: 14 residues. The germline V gene encodes CDR1 SGDLS and CDR2 YYNGEE.

The chain joins TRBV4-1 to TRBJ2-7, with D uncertain. The V end was cut by 4 bases, the J end by 0 bases, with 10 bases between. The CDR3 runs to 14 residues. CDR1 is MGHRA and CDR2 is YSYEKL in the germline V gene. CDR3 bases: TGCGCCAGCAGCCGGTATGACTTCTCCTACGAGCAGTACTTC. This codes for CASSRYDFSYEQYF.